What follows are 28 T cell receptor beta chains derived from one specimen sequenced in a study of blood T cells in healthy people across ages. Combining a sample-barcoded 5' primer with a J-beta primer mix, a second PCR ran for roughly 7 to 11 cycles. TCRdb analysed the 5' RACE reads with MiXCR anew, one entry per CDR3 protein. The profile shows about 830,000 distinct CDR3 sequences, roughly 60% of them singletons. The sample consisted of blood. The receptors come from a man aged 25 to 40 in good health.

V and J are TRBV20-1 and TRBJ2-7; 10 bases match TRBD2. Germline V lookup: CDR1 DFQATT, CDR2 SNEGSKA (reference sequence). The CDR3 length is 15 residues. V lost 3 bases to trimming and J lost 4 bases; unmatched junction nucleotides: 9. CDR3 DNA: TGCAGTGCTAGTTTACCGGGACTAGCGAGGTACGAGCAGTACTTC. It is translated as CSASLPGLARYEQYF.

In its sample, this clonotype was seen a few times. V and J are TRBV7-9 and TRBJ1-5; D remains unclear. Trimming shortened V by 5 bases and J by 3 bases, and 17 bases separated the two germline ends. Germline CDR1 reads SEHNR; CDR2 reads FQNEAQ (reference sequence). The CDR3 loop spans 16 amino acids. The CDR3, as DNA: TGTGCCAGCAGCCCCCAATATGGGGTGGACAATCAGCCCCAGCATTTT. Translation gives CASSPQYGVDNQPQHF. The variable domain in full, with the rest retrieved from reference TRBV7-9 and TRBJ1-5, is DTGVSQNPRHKITKRGQNVTFRCDPISEHNRLYWYRQTLGQGPEFLTYFQNEAQLEKSRLLSDRFSAERPKGSFSTLEIQRTEQGDSAMYLCASSPQYGVDNQPQHFGDGTRLSIL.

The chain joins TRBV28 to TRBJ2-5; unclear D gene. This CDR3 has 13 residues. Germline CDR1 is MDHEN and CDR2 is SYDVKM. Trimming removed 2 bases at V and 11 bases at J, with 15 bases between. Here the CDR3 DNA reads TGTGCCAGCAGTTTAGGGCTTGCCCCTGAGCAGTACTTC. Its translation: CASSLGLAPEQYF.

V and J are TRBV25-1 and TRBJ1-2; D remains unclear. Trimming removed 3 bases from V and 4 bases from J, with 18 bases in between. Germline CDR1 reads MGHDK; CDR2 reads SYGVNS. The CDR3 is 16 residues long. The CDR3: CASSDQGGWSGYGYTF. CDR3 sequence (DNA): TGTGCCAGCAGTGACCAAGGTGGCTGGAGCGGCTATGGCTACACCTTC.

The chain has TRBV5-5 and TRBJ1-4, with a weak D call TRBD1 (6 bases). CDR1 and CDR2 (germline): SGHKS, YYEKEE (reference sequence). V dropped 8 bases and J dropped 4 bases, with 15 bases sitting between them. The CDR3 is made up of 14 amino acids. CDR3 sequence reads: CASYPGQYNEKLFF. The CDR3 nucleotides read TGTGCCAGTTACCCGGGACAATATAATGAAAAACTGTTTTTT.

This clonotype came up a few times. V and J are TRBV20-1 and TRBJ2-1, with TRBD1 as a possible D gene (6 bases). V gave up 5 bases and J gave up 3 bases, with 17 bases separating them. This CDR3 comprises 15 residues. Germline lookup yields CDR1 DFQATT and CDR2 SNEGSKA (reference sequence). CDR3 amino acids: CSAQGQIPFYNEQFF. The CDR3 DNA is TGCAGTGCTCAAGGACAGATCCCTTTCTACAATGAGCAGTTCTTC.

The J gene is TRBJ2-6, the V gene TRBV27; the D gene is possibly TRBD2 (6 bases). Germline lookup yields CDR1 MNHEY and CDR2 SMNVEV (reference sequence). Trimming left V 7 bases short and J 0 bases short, with 10 bases between. This CDR3 is built from 15 residues. The CDR3 spells CASKQGLSGANVLTF. As DNA, the CDR3 is TGTGCCAGCAAGCAGGGACTCTCTGGGGCCAACGTCCTGACTTTC.

J is TRBJ1-1 and V is TRBV7-9; 8 bases line up with TRBD1. After removal of 5 bases from V and 0 bases from J, the junction contained 5 bases not matched to a gene. CDR1 is SEHNR, CDR2 FQNEAQ, per germline (reference sequence). This CDR3 has 15 amino acids. The CDR3 DNA is TGTGCCAGCAGCCTACCGACAGGGGTGAACACTGAAGCTTTCTTT. This encodes CASSLPTGVNTEAFF.

The rearrangement joins TRBV5-1 to TRBJ1-1; a possible D gene is TRBD1 (6 bases). Germline V gives CDR1 SGHRS, CDR2 YFSETQ. V gave up 3 bases and J gave up 1 base, with 13 bases separating them. This CDR3 comprises 15 residues. The CDR3 DNA is TGCGCCAGCAGCTGGGGAGGGGGACCGAACACTGAAGCTTTCTTT. This sequence encodes CASSWGGGPNTEAFF.

The chain is built from TRBV7-6 and TRBJ2-1; the match to TRBD2 covers 11 bases. CDR3 length: 16 residues. Germline assignment: CDR1 SGHVS and CDR2 FNYEAQ. With 4 bases clipped from V and 6 bases from J, the junction kept 8 bases outside the gene matches. CDR3 coding DNA: TGTGCCAGCAGCTCCCCGACTAGCGGGGCCACCAATGAGCAGTTCTTC. This codes for CASSSPTSGATNEQFF.

The chain carries TRBV7-8 and TRBJ1-2; 8 bases fit TRBD1. This CDR3 region has 13 residues. Germline CDR1 is SGHVS and CDR2 is FQNEAQ. V shed 8 bases and J 2 bases; nucleotides not matched to a gene: 4. The CDR3 coding sequence is TGTGCCAGCGGACAGGGATTAAACTATGGCTACACCTTC. It translates to CASGQGLNYGYTF.

The rearrangement links TRBV28 to TRBJ2-7; possibly TRBD2 for D (7 bases). Germline CDR1 is MDHEN and CDR2 is SYDVKM. The CDR3 covers 13 residues. V lost 6 bases and J 2 bases, leaving 11 bases between the germline ends. In DNA form, the CDR3 reads TGTGCCAGCAGGGAGGGGGGGACCTACGAGCAGTACTTC. It encodes CASREGGTYEQYF.

This rearrangement joins TRBV9 to TRBJ2-7, with 16 positions matching TRBD2. The germline gives CDR1 SGDLS, CDR2 YYNGEE. V shed 4 bases and J 7 bases; nucleotides not matched to a gene: 11. The CDR3 has 17 amino acids. Written as DNA, the CDR3 is TGTGCCAGCAGCATGGGACTAGCGGGGGGGACAGATGGGGAGCAGTACTTC. Translation: CASSMGLAGGTDGEQYF.

This sequence joins TRBV7-2 and TRBJ1-5, with 7 bases identical to TRBD1. Germline V lookup: CDR1 SGHTA, CDR2 FQGNSA. This CDR3 has 15 residues. The V gene end was trimmed by 3 bases and the J gene end by 3 bases; junction bases not matched to a gene: 5. The CDR3 sequence: CASSLYRGHNQPQHF. The CDR3 coding sequence is TGTGCCAGCAGCTTGTACAGGGGTCACAATCAGCCCCAGCATTTT. Using reference TRBV7-2 and TRBJ1-5 for the parts outside the CDR3, the full variable domain is GAGVSQSPSNKVTEKGKDVELRCDPISGHTALYWYRQSLGQGLEFLIYFQGNSAPDKSGLPSDRFSAERTGGSVSTLTIQRTQQEDSAVYLCASSLYRGHNQPQHFGDGTRLSIL.

The V call is TRBV15, the J call TRBJ2-1; D gene uncertain. The V end lost 1 base, the J end lost 4 bases, and 11 bases lay between the germline ends. CDR3 size: 15 residues. CDR1 and CDR2 from the germline V gene are LNHNV and YYDKDF (reference sequence). The CDR3 spells CATSRVANSYNEQFF. The CDR3 DNA follows: TGTGCCACCAGCAGAGTGGCCAATTCGTACAATGAGCAGTTCTTC. Drawing the rest from reference TRBV15 and TRBJ2-1, the complete variable domain is DAMVIQNPRYQVTQFGKPVTLSCSQTLNHNVMYWYQQKSSQAPKLLFHYYDKDFNNEADTPDNFQSRRPNTSFCFLDIRSPGLGDTAMYLCATSRVANSYNEQFFGPGTRLTVL.

The chain uses TRBV10-3 and TRBJ2-1; D is possibly TRBD2 (6 bases). The CDR3 spans 18 residues. Germline CDR1 reads ENHRY; CDR2 reads SYGVKD. V gave up 0 bases and J gave up 5 bases, with 20 bases separating them. This chain's CDR3 is CAISESLRGGTGHNEQFF. The DNA of the CDR3 is TGTGCCATCAGTGAGTCTCTACGTGGGGGGACGGGGCACAATGAGCAGTTCTTC.

V and J are TRBV21-1 and TRBJ2-1; no DNA check was done on the table's D call, TRBD1. TRBV21-1 is noted as a pseudogene. The CDR3 consists of 17 residues. CDR3 coding DNA: TGTGCCAGCAGCAAAAGGGGCAGGGTCGATAGGAGCGATGAGCAGTTCTTC. Its translation: CASSKRGRVDRSDEQFF.

The chain joins TRBV6-2 or TRBV6-3 to TRBJ1-2; D possibly corresponds to TRBD1 (5 bases). Germline CDR1 MNHEY, CDR2 SVGEGT. CDR3 length: 13 residues. V dropped 11 bases and J dropped 8 bases, with 21 bases sitting between them. The CDR3 sequence: CAGGPGTLEGYTF. As DNA, the CDR3 is TGTGCCGGCGGACCCGGGACCCTAGAAGGCTACACCTTC.

The genes are TRBV9 and TRBJ1-2; no reliable D call. The CDR3 runs to 12 residues. CDR1 and CDR2 from the germline V gene are SGDLS and YYNGEE. The ends were cut back, 3 bases at V and 4 bases at J, with 7 bases in the middle. The CDR3 here is CASSEDGYGYTF. DNA of the CDR3: TGTGCCAGCAGCGAGGATGGCTATGGCTACACCTTC.

V and J are TRBV4-3 and TRBJ2-3, with unresolved D. V was pared by 0 bases and J by 11 bases, with 9 bases between. The CDR3 consists of 12 residues. The germline V gene has CDR1 LGHNA and CDR2 YSLEER. CDR3 sequence (DNA): TGCGCCAGCAGCCAAGATACGGTTTTGCAGTATTTT. Translating gives CASSQDTVLQYF.

The gene calls are TRBV10-3 and TRBJ1-6; D remains ambiguous. V was pared by 10 bases and J by 4 bases, with 14 bases between. Germline V gene sequence: CDR1 ENHRY, CDR2 SYGVKD. The CDR3 contains 14 residues. CDR3 residues: CATSADRYNSPLHF. The CDR3 bases are TGTGCCACTTCGGCAGACCGGTATAATTCACCCCTCCACTTT.

The chain employs TRBV4-1 and TRBJ2-7; D is uncertain. CDR1 and CDR2 from the germline V gene are MGHRA and YSYEKL. The CDR3 totals 15 residues. V was pared by 1 base and J by 0 bases, with 10 bases between. The chain's CDR3 is CASSQVVGSSYEQYF. CDR3 in DNA: TGCGCCAGCAGCCAAGTCGTTGGGTCCTCCTACGAGCAGTACTTC.

The chain couples TRBV27 to TRBJ2-4, with 9 bases that match TRBD1. From germline, CDR1 is MNHEY and CDR2 SMNVEV (reference sequence). CDR3 length equals 15 residues. The J segment lost 13 bases and the V segment lost 5 bases, leaving 15 bases of the junction unmatched. The DNA of the CDR3 is TGTGCCAGCAGTGCTCACCCGGGACAGGGAGAAGAGCAGTACTTC. This encodes CASSAHPGQGEEQYF.

The gene calls are TRBV25-1 and TRBJ2-4, with TRBD1 matching over 8 bases. This CDR3 is built from 15 residues. Germline V gene data show CDR1 as MGHDK and CDR2 as SYGVNS. Losses at the gene ends were 2 bases for V and 7 bases for J; bases not matched to a gene: 7. The CDR3 DNA reads as TGTGCCAGCAGTGAAGGACAGGGAGGTGGTAACATTCAGTACTTC. Its translation is CASSEGQGGGNIQYF.

DNA of the CDR3: TGTGCCAGCAGGACCCAGGGGGGGGAATCCTACGAGCAGTACTTC. The encoded protein is CASRTQGGESYEQYF. This chain uses TRBV25-1 with TRBJ2-7; D possibly uses TRBD1 or TRBD2 (7 bases each). V gave up 6 bases and J gave up 1 base, with 16 bases separating them. Germline V CDR1 and CDR2: MGHDK, SYGVNS. This CDR3 comprises 15 residues.

In its sample, this clonotype was seen a few times. The chain uses TRBV12-3 or TRBV12-4 and TRBJ2-5; 8 nucleotides match TRBD2. The CDR3 contains 16 residues. The J segment lost 5 bases and the V segment lost 2 bases, leaving 10 bases of the junction unmatched. The CDR3 bases are TGTGCCAGCAGTTTAAGTCTGGGACTAGGGTCGGAGACCCAGTACTTC. Protein product: CASSLSLGLGSETQYF.

This chain connects TRBV7-8 to TRBJ2-5; D unresolved. The germline gives CDR1 SGHVS, CDR2 FQNEAQ. Trimming shortened V by 7 bases and J by 2 bases, and 14 bases separated the two germline ends. This CDR3 contains 14 residues. The CDR3 here is CASTSWGGQETQYF. CDR3 DNA: TGTGCCAGCACCTCTTGGGGTGGACAAGAGACCCAGTACTTC.

With regard to this clonotype: The junction departs from germline at one end; a sequencing error may be responsible. This sequence joins TRBV29-1 and TRBJ2-5, with D possibly matching TRBD2 (6 bases). Germline V CDR1 and CDR2: SQVTM, ANQGSEA. There are 14 residues in the CDR3. DNA for the CDR3: TGCAGCATCCCCCGGGACTCGGGCCAAGAGACCCAGAACTTC. Translated: CSIPRDSGQETQNF.